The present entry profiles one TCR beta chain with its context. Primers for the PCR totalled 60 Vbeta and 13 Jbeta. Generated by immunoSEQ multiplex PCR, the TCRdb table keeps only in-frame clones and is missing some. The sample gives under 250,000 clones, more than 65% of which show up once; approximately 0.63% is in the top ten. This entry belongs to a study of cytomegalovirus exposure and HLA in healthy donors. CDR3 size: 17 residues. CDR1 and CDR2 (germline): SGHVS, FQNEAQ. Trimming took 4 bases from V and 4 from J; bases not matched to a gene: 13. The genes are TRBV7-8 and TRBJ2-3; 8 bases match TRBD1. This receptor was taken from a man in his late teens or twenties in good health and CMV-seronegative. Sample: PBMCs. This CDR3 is CASSSLTGAYSADTQYF. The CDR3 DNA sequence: TGTGCCAGCAGCTCTTTGACAGGGGCGTATTCCGCAGATACGCAGTATTTT. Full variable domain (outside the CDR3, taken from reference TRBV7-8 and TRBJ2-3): GAGVSQSPRYKVAKRGQDVALRCDPISGHVSLFWYQQALGQGPEFLTYFQNEAQLDKSGLPSDRFFAERPEGSVSTLKIQRTQQEDSAVYLCASSSLTGAYSADTQYFGPGTRLTVL.